This T cell receptor (beta chain) was recorded in a study of blood T cell repertoires in COVID-19. Looking at the study overall: T cells, B-cell-depleted T cells, or PBMCs supplied cDNA or gDNA.

Produced via immunoSEQ multiplex PCR; TCRdb's table is partial and in-frame only. The sample comprises around 480,000 clones, 75% to 90% of which are singletons, and approximately 0.7% rests with the top ten. The source is a woman between 18 and 29 years old who had recovered from COVID-19. Source material: PBMCs or T cells enriched from blood (not recorded which).

CDR3 DNA: TGTGCCAGTAGTCCCCAGACAGGGGGCCTTGAAGCTTTCTTT. Translated, it gives CASSPQTGGLEAFF. The chain combines TRBV19 with TRBJ1-1, with TRBD1 matching 10 bases. CDR1 and CDR2 (germline): LNHDA, SQIVND (reference sequence). The ends lost 5 bases at V and 7 bases at J; junction bases unmatched: 7. The CDR3 runs 14 residues.